The T cell receptor (beta chain) described here comes from a study of T cells in tuberculosis. Across the whole study: The T cells targeted glucose monomycolate, a mycobacterial lipid, via CD1B. General study points: Using the GMM-specific repertoire gave about 84% accuracy versus about 64% with motifs. Smaller distances to GMM-specific TCRs suggested their expansion in active tuberculosis.

Produced via immunoSEQ multiplex PCR; TCRdb's table is partial and in-frame only. The data contain 40,000 to 50,000 clones, 95% of them singletons. CDR3 length: 10 amino acids. Germline CDR1 DFQATT, CDR2 SNEGSKA (reference sequence). A remark on this clone: Antigen unknown. Relative to the germline gene, one junction end is altered; a read error may explain this.

Specimen: PBMCs. The clonotype comes from a donor aged 10-29 years with latent tuberculosis or without tuberculosis infection. The chain employs TRBV20-1 and TRBJ1-4, with TRBD1 matching over 8 bases. The chain's CDR3 is CSAEETGEIF. For the CDR3, the DNA is TGCAGTGCCGAGGAGACAGGGGAGATTTTT.